The 28 T cell receptor beta chains listed next were all sequenced from one sample in a study of blood T cell repertoires in COVID-19. Repertoires were generated with immunoSEQ multiplex PCR, while TCRdb's copy carries only in-frame clones and drops some. The profile shows roughly 160,000 clones, under 95% of them singletons. The sequenced sample was peripheral blood. These receptors were obtained from a man between 18 and 29 years old with acute or convalescent COVID-19.

The chain combines TRBV9 with TRBJ1-2, with D tentatively TRBD1 (5 bases). Germline V CDR1 and CDR2: SGDLS, YYNGEE. V was cut by 4 bases and J by 4 bases, with 17 bases left in between. The CDR3 length is 15 residues. The CDR3 DNA sequence: TGTGCCAGCAGCCGACGGACATCCGGGAGCTATGGCTACACCTTC. The encoded protein is CASSRRTSGSYGYTF.

This chain connects TRBV6-5 to TRBJ1-3, with D unresolved. Germline V lookup: CDR1 MNHEY, CDR2 SVGAGI. V was shortened by 6 bases and J by 3 bases, with 12 bases between the two germline ends. The CDR3 runs 14 residues. CDR3: CASSPLYSGNTIYF. DNA for the CDR3: TGTGCCAGCAGCCCATTATATAGTGGAAACACCATATATTTT.

The V call is TRBV21-1, the J call TRBJ2-7; the DNA was not compared with TRBD2, the D call given in the table. TRBV21-1 is marked as a pseudogene. This CDR3 has 16 residues. The CDR3 spells CASSNKVGQQRDEQYF. The CDR3, as DNA: TGTGCCAGCAGCAATAAAGTCGGGCAGCAGCGGGACGAGCAGTACTTC.

J is TRBJ1-2 and V is TRBV10-3, with 10 bases fitting TRBD1. The CDR3 has 14 amino acids. CDR1 is ENHRY, CDR2 SYGVKD, per germline. J lost 3 bases, V lost 6 bases, and 4 bases had no gene match. The DNA of the CDR3 is TGTGCCATCAGACCGGGACAGGGGCACTATGGCTACACCTTC. Encoded protein: CAIRPGQGHYGYTF.

The chain recombines TRBV5-4 with TRBJ2-2, with D possibly TRBD2 on 5 matching bases. Trimming took off 0 bases at V and 2 bases at J, with 11 bases between the two ends. The CDR3 totals 16 residues. CDR1 SGHNT and CDR2 YYREEE come from the germline V gene (reference sequence). CDR3 nucleotide sequence: TGTGCCAGCAGCTTGGGAGGGAACCTAAACACCGGGGAGCTGTTTTTT. Protein product: CASSLGGNLNTGELFF.

The chain uses TRBV27 and TRBJ2-3, with D possibly matching TRBD2 (6 bases). V shed 2 bases and J shed 2 bases, with 14 bases lying between them. The CDR3 has 16 amino acids. Germline CDR1 MNHEY, CDR2 SMNVEV (reference sequence). CDR3 DNA sequence: TGTGCCAGCAGTTTACACTATTCGGGGGTCACAGATACGCAGTATTTT. It codes for CASSLHYSGVTDTQYF.

The chain recombines TRBV24-1 with TRBJ2-3; D not certain. Between the trimmed V and J ends, which lost 2 bases and 3 bases, there was a span of 2 bases. The CDR3 length is 12 residues. Germline V gene data show CDR1 as KGHDR and CDR2 as SFDVKD. The DNA of the CDR3 is TGTGCCACCAGTGATTCGACAGATACGCAGTATTTT. This translates into CATSDSTDTQYF.

This clone was found once. This chain joins TRBV19 and TRBJ1-3; D unclear. This CDR3 region has 15 residues. Deletions cut 4 bases from V and 4 bases from J, with 14 bases between. Germline V gene sequence: CDR1 LNHDA, CDR2 SQIVND (reference sequence). CDR3 protein: CASSTRTAFGNTIYF. The CDR3 region has the DNA TGTGCCAGTAGTACCCGGACTGCTTTCGGAAACACCATATATTTT.

V and J are TRBV24-1 and TRBJ1-6; possible D gene TRBD1, 5 bases. Germline CDR1 is KGHDR and CDR2 is SFDVKD. This CDR3 spans 19 amino acids. Between the trimmed V and J ends, which lost 7 bases and 2 bases, there was a span of 23 bases. CDR3 DNA sequence: TGTGCCACCAGCTGGACACGTCTGTTAAAAAAGACCTATAATTCACCCCTCCACTTT. Amino acids: CATSWTRLLKKTYNSPLHF.

J is TRBJ2-3 and V is TRBV6-1, with 7 nucleotides matching TRBD1. CDR3 length equals 16 residues. Per the germline V gene, CDR1 is MNHNS and CDR2 is SASEGT. V lost 0 bases to trimming and J lost 4 bases; unmatched junction nucleotides: 7. The CDR3 spells CASSEASQGGADTQYF. CDR3 DNA: TGTGCCAGCAGTGAAGCATCCCAAGGGGGCGCAGATACGCAGTATTTT.

The J gene is TRBJ2-7, the V gene TRBV18; 7 nucleotides match TRBD1. CDR1 KGHSH and CDR2 LQKENI come from the germline V gene. The junction had 5 bases not matched to a gene; V was cut back by 3 bases and J by 0 bases. The CDR3 covers 15 residues. Written as DNA, the CDR3 is TGTGCCAGCTCACCGGACAGGCTATACTCCTACGAGCAGTACTTC. Translation gives CASSPDRLYSYEQYF.

The genes are TRBV5-1 and TRBJ1-3; 7 nucleotides agree with TRBD1. Germline V gene sequence: CDR1 SGHRS, CDR2 YFSETQ. The length of the CDR3 is 15 residues. Trimming removed 0 bases from V and 0 bases from J; junction bases left unmatched: 0. CDR3 DNA: TGCGCCAGCAGCTTGGCAGGGGGCTCTGGAAACACCATATATTTT. It codes for CASSLAGGSGNTIYF.

The V gene is TRBV11-2, the J gene TRBJ2-7; tentative D call: TRBD1 (6 bases). V was pared by 5 bases and J by 0 bases, with 14 bases between. The germline V gene encodes CDR1 SGHAT and CDR2 FQNNGV. The CDR3 is 15 amino acids. In DNA, the CDR3 is TGTGCCAGCAGCATTCCTGGGACATACTCCTACGAGCAGTACTTC. Protein: CASSIPGTYSYEQYF. The full variable domain, its missing parts supplied by reference TRBV11-2 and TRBJ2-7, is EAGVAQSPRYKIIEKRQSVAFWCNPISGHATLYWYQQILGQGPKLLIQFQNNGVVDDSQLPKDRFSAERLKGVDSTLKIQPAKLEDSAVYLCASSIPGTYSYEQYFGPGTRLTVT.

The J gene is TRBJ2-1, the V gene TRBV29-1; TRBD1 matches at 7 bases. The junction had 11 bases not matched to a gene; V was cut back by 6 bases and J by 0 bases. Germline V gene data show CDR1 as SQVTM and CDR2 as ANQGSEA. CDR3 length: 16 amino acids. CDR3 residues: CSVGRWGTDSYNEQFF. CDR3 nucleotides: TGCAGCGTAGGTCGGTGGGGGACAGACTCCTACAATGAGCAGTTCTTC.

In this sample, this clone turned up once. This chain uses TRBV27 with TRBJ2-7, with D unresolved. Trimming shortened V by 5 bases and J by 6 bases, and 11 bases separated the two germline ends. The CDR3 runs 12 residues. Per the germline V gene, CDR1 is MNHEY and CDR2 is SMNVEV (reference sequence). CDR3 sequence reads: CASSPLPGEQYF. CDR3 sequence (DNA): TGTGCCAGCAGTCCACTCCCGGGCGAGCAGTACTTC.

This clone was counted a few times. This rearrangement joins TRBV2 to TRBJ1-1, with TRBD1 matching 9 bases. The germline V gene has CDR1 SNHLY and CDR2 FYNNEI. The ends lost 7 bases at V and 1 base at J; junction bases unmatched: 7. The CDR3 spans 15 residues. The CDR3 loop reads CASKLDRGRNTEAFF. The CDR3 nucleotides read TGTGCCAGCAAGCTGGACAGGGGACGGAACACTGAAGCTTTCTTT. Together with reference TRBV2 and TRBJ1-1, the CDR3 gives the full variable domain: EPEVTQTPSHQVTQMGQEVILRCVPISNHLYFYWYRQILGQKVEFLVSFYNNEISEKSEIFDDQFSVERPDGSNFTLKIRSTKLEDSAMYFCASKLDRGRNTEAFFGQGTRLTVV.

The chain carries TRBV4-2 and TRBJ1-5; 7 bases line up with TRBD1. The V and J ends lost 3 bases and 0 bases, in that order; junction bases with no gene match: 8. CDR1 LGHNA and CDR2 YNFKEQ come from the germline V gene. The CDR3 totals 17 residues. The CDR3 DNA reads as TGTGCCAGCAGCCAGGGGACAGTCGGAAATAGCAATCAGCCCCAGCATTTT. It yields the protein CASSQGTVGNSNQPQHF.

This CDR3 is CASSGQGSNQPQHF. The CDR3 DNA sequence: TGTGCCAGCAGCGGACAGGGGAGCAATCAGCCCCAGCATTTT. The chain employs TRBV3-1 (or the pseudogene TRBV3-2) and TRBJ1-5; 9 bases map to TRBD1. Germline trimming cut 5 bases from V and 1 base from J; bases unmatched to any gene: 0. Per the germline V gene, CDR1 is LGHDT and CDR2 is YNNKEL (reference sequence). This CDR3 region has 14 residues.

The J gene is TRBJ1-2, the V gene TRBV27; no clear D gene. Deletions cut 1 base from V and 6 bases from J, with 9 bases between. The CDR3 is 13 residues long. The V gene's germline CDR1 is MNHEY and CDR2 SMNVEV (reference sequence). The CDR3 is CASSLFGLHGYTF. The CDR3 DNA follows: TGTGCCAGCAGTTTATTTGGGCTTCATGGCTACACCTTC.

The chain employs TRBV27 and TRBJ1-3; D perhaps matches TRBD1 (5 bases). The ends were cut back, 3 bases at V and 7 bases at J, with 13 bases in the middle. CDR3 length equals 14 residues. CDR1 and CDR2 (germline): MNHEY, SMNVEV (reference sequence). The CDR3 DNA follows: TGTGCCAGCAGTTTCGGGGGGAAAGGGAACACCATATATTTT. This codes for CASSFGGKGNTIYF.

The gene calls are TRBV3-1 (or the pseudogene TRBV3-2) and TRBJ1-1, with D tentatively TRBD1 (5 bases). Per the germline V gene, CDR1 is LGHDT and CDR2 is YNNKEL (reference sequence). CDR3 length equals 19 residues. The germline V and J ends were trimmed by 2 bases and 3 bases, with 25 bases remaining between them. The CDR3 nucleotides read TGTGCCAGCAGCCAAAATAGGCGGCAGGGATGGGGTTCAGACACTGAAGCTTTCTTT. Translation gives CASSQNRRQGWGSDTEAFF.

The chain is built from TRBV18 and TRBJ2-4; 9 bases match TRBD1. This CDR3 has 15 amino acids. Per germline, CDR1 KGHSH and CDR2 LQKENI. The ends lost 2 bases at V and 5 bases at J; junction bases unmatched: 4. The chain's CDR3 is CASSPTGGAENIQYF. CDR3 in DNA: TGTGCCAGCTCACCAACAGGGGGCGCAGAAAACATTCAGTACTTC.

The rearrangement joins TRBV19 to TRBJ1-5; 9 positions match TRBD1. Trimming took 1 base from V and 7 from J; bases not matched to a gene: 5. The CDR3 consists of 15 residues. Germline V gene sequence: CDR1 LNHDA, CDR2 SQIVND (reference sequence). CDR3 protein: CASSIGPDRGQPQHF. The CDR3 coding sequence is TGTGCCAGTAGTATAGGCCCGGACAGGGGACAGCCCCAGCATTTT.

The sample holds a few counts of this clone. The chain employs TRBV11-2 and TRBJ2-2; no firm D call. V lost 0 bases to trimming and J lost 7 bases, with 12 bases between them. The CDR3 has 15 residues. CDR1 is SGHAT, CDR2 FQNNGV, per germline. DNA of the CDR3: TGTGCCAGCAGCTTAGACGACGGCGGAGACGGGGAGCTGTTTTTT. Amino acid sequence: CASSLDDGGDGELFF.

The genes are TRBV3-1 (or the pseudogene TRBV3-2) and TRBJ2-7; a weak D match, TRBD1 (6 bases). Germline CDR1 and CDR2: LGHDT and YNNKEL (reference sequence). Trimming took 0 bases from V and 1 from J, leaving 10 bases between them. CDR3 length: 15 residues. This CDR3 is CASSQDAQGSYEQYF. CDR3 sequence (DNA): TGTGCCAGCAGCCAAGATGCCCAGGGGTCCTACGAGCAGTACTTC.

The chain links TRBV7-4 to TRBJ2-3, with D perhaps matching TRBD2 (5 bases). This CDR3 comprises 18 residues. The germline V and J ends were trimmed by 5 bases and 0 bases, with 21 bases remaining between them. The V gene's germline CDR1 is SGHVT and CDR2 SQSDAQ. The CDR3 loop reads CASSVRGPGISSTDTQYF. The CDR3 DNA sequence: TGTGCCAGCAGCGTTAGAGGGCCGGGTATCTCTAGCACAGATACGCAGTATTTT. The full variable domain, in which reference TRBV7-4 and TRBJ2-3 provide the parts outside the CDR3, is GAGVSQSPRYKVAKRGRDVALRCDSISGHVTLYWYRQTLGQGSEVLTYSQSDAQRDKSGRPSGRFSAERPERSVSTLKIQRTEQGDSAVYLCASSVRGPGISSTDTQYFGPGTRLTVL.

The chain is built from TRBV6-5 and TRBJ2-7; D is perhaps TRBD1 (5 bases). Germline V gene sequence: CDR1 MNHEY, CDR2 SVGAGI. The length of the CDR3 is 12 residues. The germline V and J ends were trimmed by 6 bases and 5 bases, with 11 bases remaining between them. The CDR3 region has the DNA TGTGCCAGCAGCCGGGCAGGGAACGAGCAGTACTTC. Residues: CASSRAGNEQYF.

The chain has TRBV5-1 and TRBJ1-6; D not certain. The germline V gene encodes CDR1 SGHRS and CDR2 YFSETQ. V dropped 0 bases and J dropped 5 bases, with 9 bases sitting between them. This CDR3 has 15 residues. The CDR3 DNA sequence: TGCGCCAGCAGCTTGGCGCCTTCGGATAATTCACCCCTCCACTTT. Encoded protein: CASSLAPSDNSPLHF.